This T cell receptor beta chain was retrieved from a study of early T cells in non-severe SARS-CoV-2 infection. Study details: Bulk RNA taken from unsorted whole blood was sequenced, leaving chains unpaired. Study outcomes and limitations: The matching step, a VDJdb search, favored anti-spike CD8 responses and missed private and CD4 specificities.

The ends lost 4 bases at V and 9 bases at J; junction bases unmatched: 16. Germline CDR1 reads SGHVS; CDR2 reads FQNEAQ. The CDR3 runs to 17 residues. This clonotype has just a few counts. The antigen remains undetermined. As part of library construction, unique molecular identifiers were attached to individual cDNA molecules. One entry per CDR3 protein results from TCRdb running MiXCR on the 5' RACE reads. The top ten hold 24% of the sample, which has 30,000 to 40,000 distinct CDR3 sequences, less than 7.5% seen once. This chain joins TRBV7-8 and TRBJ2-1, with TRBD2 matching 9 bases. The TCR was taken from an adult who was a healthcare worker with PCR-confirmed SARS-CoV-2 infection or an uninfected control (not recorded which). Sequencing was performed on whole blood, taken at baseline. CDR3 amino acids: CASSSSTGATSGGEQFF. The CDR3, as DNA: TGTGCCAGCAGCTCATCAACAGGGGCGACTAGCGGCGGTGAGCAGTTCTTC.